This section outlines one T cell receptor beta chain sequence together with its context. This sample was included in a study of cytomegalovirus exposure and HLA in healthy donors. The V gene's germline CDR1 is SQVTM and CDR2 ANQGSEA. Trimming cost V 8 bases and J 7 bases, with 20 bases left between them. The CDR3 is 14 amino acids. This PCR relied on a set of 60 Vbeta primers and 13 Jbeta primers. Assay: immunoSEQ multiplex PCR; the TCRdb copy retains only in-frame clones and omits some. The sample includes 120,000 or so clones, about 83% of them seen just once. The origin of this receptor is a woman aged 40-49 years in good health and CMV-seropositive. Sequences were obtained from PBMCs. The rearrangement uses TRBV29-1 and TRBJ1-4, with D maybe TRBD1 (5 bases). The CDR3 reads CSTSFGGTGEKLFF. In DNA, the CDR3 is TGCAGCACTTCATTTGGGGGGACCGGTGAAAAACTGTTTTTT.